This TCR beta chain originates from a study of blood T cell repertoires in COVID-19. Study summary: Italy, Spain and the United States were the sources of the convalescent and acute COVID-19 samples. T cells, B-cell-depleted T cells, or PBMCs supplied cDNA or gDNA.

CDR3 size: 14 residues. Per germline, CDR1 SGHDN and CDR2 FVKESK. V was pared by 3 bases and J by 8 bases, with 14 bases between. In the original processing: It was from reference gene primer amplification that nucleated cell counts were estimated. Sequencing was performed with immunoSEQ multiplex PCR; in TCRdb, only in-frame clones are kept and a portion is missing. Clone size and the V and J calls come from that table; the DNA yielded D and trimming. The table lists roughly 59,000 clones, 81% of them singletons. The genes are TRBV14 and TRBJ2-1, with D possibly being TRBD1 (6 bases). Material: peripheral blood. The TCR was taken from a man older than 75 with acute or convalescent COVID-19. This CDR3 is CASSQLQGNHEQFF. CDR3 sequence (DNA): TGTGCCAGCAGCCAGCTACAGGGTAACCATGAGCAGTTCTTC.